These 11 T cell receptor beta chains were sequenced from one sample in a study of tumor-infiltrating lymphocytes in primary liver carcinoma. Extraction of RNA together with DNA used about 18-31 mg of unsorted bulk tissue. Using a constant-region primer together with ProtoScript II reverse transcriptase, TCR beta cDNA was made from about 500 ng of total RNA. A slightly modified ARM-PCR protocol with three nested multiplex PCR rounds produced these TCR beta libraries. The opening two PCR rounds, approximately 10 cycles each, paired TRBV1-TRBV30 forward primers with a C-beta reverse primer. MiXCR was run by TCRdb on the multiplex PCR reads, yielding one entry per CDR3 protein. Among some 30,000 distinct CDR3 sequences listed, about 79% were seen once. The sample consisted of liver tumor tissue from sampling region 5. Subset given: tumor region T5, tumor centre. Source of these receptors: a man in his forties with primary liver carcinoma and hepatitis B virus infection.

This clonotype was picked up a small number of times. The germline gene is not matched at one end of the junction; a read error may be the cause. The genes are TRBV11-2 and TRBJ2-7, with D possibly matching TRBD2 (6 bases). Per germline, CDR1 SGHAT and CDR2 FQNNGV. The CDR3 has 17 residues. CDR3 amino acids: CVSSLDFGTPNSYEQYF. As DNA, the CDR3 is TGTGTCAGCAGCTTAGACTTCGGGACTCCCAACTCCTACGAGCAGTACTTC.

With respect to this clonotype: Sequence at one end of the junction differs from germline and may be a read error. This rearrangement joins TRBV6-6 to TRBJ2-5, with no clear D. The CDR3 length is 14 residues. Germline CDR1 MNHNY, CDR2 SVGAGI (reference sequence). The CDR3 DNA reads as TGTGCCAGCAGTCCCGGCGTGCGACAAGAGATCCAGTACTTC. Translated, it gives CASSPGVRQEIQYF.

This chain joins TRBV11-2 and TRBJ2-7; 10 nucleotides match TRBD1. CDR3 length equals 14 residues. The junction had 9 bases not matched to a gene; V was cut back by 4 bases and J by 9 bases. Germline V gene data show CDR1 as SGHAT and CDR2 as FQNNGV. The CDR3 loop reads CASSSRTGGYGQYF. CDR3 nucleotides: TGTGCCAGCAGCTCTCGGACAGGGGGATATGGGCAGTACTTC.

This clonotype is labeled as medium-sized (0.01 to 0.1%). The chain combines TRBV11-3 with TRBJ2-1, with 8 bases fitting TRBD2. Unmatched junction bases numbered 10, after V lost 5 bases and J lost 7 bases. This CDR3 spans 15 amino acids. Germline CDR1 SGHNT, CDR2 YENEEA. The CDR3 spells CASSAGTREINEQFF. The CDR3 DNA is TGTGCCAGCAGCGCCGGGACTAGAGAGATTAATGAGCAGTTCTTC.

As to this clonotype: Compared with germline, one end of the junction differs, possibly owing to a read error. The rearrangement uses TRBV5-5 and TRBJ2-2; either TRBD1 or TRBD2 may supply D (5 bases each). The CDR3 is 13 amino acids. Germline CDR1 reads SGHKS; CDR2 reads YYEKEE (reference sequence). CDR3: CASSLTVTGKLFF. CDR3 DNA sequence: TGTGCTAGCAGCTTGACAGTCACCGGGAAGCTGTTTTTT.

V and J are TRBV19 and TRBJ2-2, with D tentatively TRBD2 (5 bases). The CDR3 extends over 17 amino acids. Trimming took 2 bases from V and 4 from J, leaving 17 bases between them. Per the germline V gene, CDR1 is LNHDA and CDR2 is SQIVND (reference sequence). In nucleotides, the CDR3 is TGTGCCAGTAGTATATTGCCCCGGGGAATAAGCACCGGGGAGCTGTTTTTT. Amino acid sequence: CASSILPRGISTGELFF.

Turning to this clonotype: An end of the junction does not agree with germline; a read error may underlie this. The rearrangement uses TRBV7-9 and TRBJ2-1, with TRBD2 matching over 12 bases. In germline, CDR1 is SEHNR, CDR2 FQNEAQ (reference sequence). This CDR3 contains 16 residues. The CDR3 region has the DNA TGTGTCAGCAGTTCCCTAGCGGGAGGGTCCTACAATGAGCAGTTCTTC. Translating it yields CVSSSLAGGSYNEQFF.

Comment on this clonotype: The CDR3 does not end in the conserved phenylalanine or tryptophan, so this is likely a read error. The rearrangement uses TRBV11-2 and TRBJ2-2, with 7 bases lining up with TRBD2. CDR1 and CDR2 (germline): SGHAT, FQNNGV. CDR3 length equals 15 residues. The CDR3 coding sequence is TGTGACAGCACCCCCAGTCGGGAGGTAATCGGGGAGCTGTTTTCT. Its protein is CDSTPSREVIGELFS.

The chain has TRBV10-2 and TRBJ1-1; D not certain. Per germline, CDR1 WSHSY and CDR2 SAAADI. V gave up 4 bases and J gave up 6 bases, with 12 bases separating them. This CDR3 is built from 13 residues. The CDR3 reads CASSATGLSEAFF. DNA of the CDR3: TGCGCCAGCAGTGCGACTGGACTTTCTGAAGCTTTCTTT.

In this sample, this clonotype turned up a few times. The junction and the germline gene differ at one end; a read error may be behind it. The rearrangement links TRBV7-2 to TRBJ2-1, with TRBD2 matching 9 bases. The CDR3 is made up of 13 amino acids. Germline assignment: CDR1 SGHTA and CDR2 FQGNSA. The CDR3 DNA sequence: TGTGACAGCAGCTTGGGACTAGCTGGTGAGCAGTTCTTC. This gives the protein CDSSLGLAGEQFF.

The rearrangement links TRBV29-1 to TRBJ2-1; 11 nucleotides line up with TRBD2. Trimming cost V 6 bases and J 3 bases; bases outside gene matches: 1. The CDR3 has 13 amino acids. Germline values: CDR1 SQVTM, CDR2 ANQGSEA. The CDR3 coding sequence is TGCAGCGTCGGGACTAGCGGCTACAATGAGCAGTTCTTC. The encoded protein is CSVGTSGYNEQFF.